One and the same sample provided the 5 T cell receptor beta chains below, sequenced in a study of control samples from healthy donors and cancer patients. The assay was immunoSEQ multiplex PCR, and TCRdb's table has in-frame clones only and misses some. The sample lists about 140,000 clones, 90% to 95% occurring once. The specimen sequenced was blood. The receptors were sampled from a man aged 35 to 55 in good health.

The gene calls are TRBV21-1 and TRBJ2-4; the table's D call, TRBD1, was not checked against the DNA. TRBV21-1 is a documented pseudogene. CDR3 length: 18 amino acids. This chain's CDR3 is CASIFSRGLILAKNIQYF. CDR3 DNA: TGTGCCAGCATTTTCAGCAGGGGATTGATTCTAGCCAAAAACATTCAGTACTTC.

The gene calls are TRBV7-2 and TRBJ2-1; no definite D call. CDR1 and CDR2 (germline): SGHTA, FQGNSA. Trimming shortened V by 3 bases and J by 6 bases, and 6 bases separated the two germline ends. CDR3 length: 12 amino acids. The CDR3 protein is CASSFPSNEQFF. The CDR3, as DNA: TGTGCCAGCAGCTTCCCCAGCAATGAGCAGTTCTTC.

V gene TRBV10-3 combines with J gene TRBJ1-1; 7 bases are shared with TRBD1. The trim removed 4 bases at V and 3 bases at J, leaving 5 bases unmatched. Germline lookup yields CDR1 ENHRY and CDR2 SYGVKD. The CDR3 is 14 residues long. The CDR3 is CAISATGFDTEAFF. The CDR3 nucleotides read TGTGCCATCAGTGCGACAGGGTTTGACACTGAAGCTTTCTTT.

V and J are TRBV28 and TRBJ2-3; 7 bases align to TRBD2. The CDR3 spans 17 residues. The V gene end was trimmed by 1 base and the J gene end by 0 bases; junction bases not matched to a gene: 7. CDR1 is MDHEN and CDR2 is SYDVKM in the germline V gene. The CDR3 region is CASSLLISGLSTDTQYF. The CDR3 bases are TGTGCCAGCAGTTTATTAATTAGCGGGCTAAGCACAGATACGCAGTATTTT. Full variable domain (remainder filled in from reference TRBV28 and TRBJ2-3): DVKVTQSSRYLVKRTGEKVFLECVQDMDHENMFWYRQDPGLGLRLIYFSYDVKMKEKGDIPEGYSVSREKKERFSLILESASTNQTSMYLCASSLLISGLSTDTQYFGPGTRLTVL.

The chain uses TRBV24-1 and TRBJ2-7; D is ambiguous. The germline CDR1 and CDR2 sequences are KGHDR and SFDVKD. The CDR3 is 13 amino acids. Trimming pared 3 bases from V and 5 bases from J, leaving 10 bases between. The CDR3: CATSDVGSDEQYF. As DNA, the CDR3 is TGTGCCACCAGTGATGTAGGGTCTGACGAGCAGTACTTC.